Listed below are T cell receptor beta chains from one sample, sequenced in a study of blood T cell repertoires in COVID-19. The table came from immunoSEQ multiplex PCR; TCRdb's copy has only in-frame clones and leaves some out. This sample carries 73,000 or so clones, around 90% of them seen once, and the ten largest clones take less than 15%. The specimen was peripheral blood. The receptors derive from a human donor with active COVID-19. The donor label of this sample is uncertain. The CDR3 runs from the conserved cysteine through the conserved F or W. A D gene is named only where the DNA matches it firmly. Only part of the rows carry a size: once, few, many, or a class if the clone is expanded.

DNA	CDR3	V	D	size	J
TGTGCCAGCAGCTTGTACAGAGACACTGAAGCTTTCTTT	CASSLYRDTEAFF	TRBV11-3	.	.	TRBJ1-1
TGCGCCAGCAGCCCGCGTTCAGGGGGCCTTTATGGCTACACCTTC	CASSPRSGGLYGYTF	TRBV5-1	TRBD1	.	TRBJ1-2
TGTGCCAGCAGCCCAGGACAGGGCACTCAGCCCCAGCATTTT	CASSPGQGTQPQHF	TRBV28	TRBD1	.	TRBJ1-5
TGTGCCAGCAGCCGGACCGGGACTAGCGGGAACGAGCAGTACTTC	CASSRTGTSGNEQYF	TRBV9	TRBD2	.	TRBJ2-7
TGTGCCATCAGTGCAAACGAGAATGCGCAGTATTTT	CAISANENAQYF	TRBV10-3	.	.	TRBJ2-3
TGTGCCAGCGCCCTAGCGGGAGGGCTCACCTACAATGAGCAGTTCTTC	CASALAGGLTYNEQFF	TRBV9	TRBD2	.	TRBJ2-1
TGTGCCAGCAGCGTAGGAGACACAGATACGCAGTATTTT	CASSVGDTDTQYF	TRBV9	.	.	TRBJ2-3
TGTGCCAGCAGAGAGACAGGGCTGGTGACTGAAGCTTTCTTT	CASRETGLVTEAFF	TRBV6-6	TRBD1	.	TRBJ1-1
TGTGCCAGTAGTATGGGAGGTGGATGGAATGAAAAACTGTTTTTT	CASSMGGGWNEKLFF	TRBV19	.	.	TRBJ1-4
TGTGCCAGCACTCCACAGGGGTTGAACACTGAAGCTTTCTTT	CASTPQGLNTEAFF	TRBV2	TRBD1	.	TRBJ1-1
TGTGCCAGCAGCCCAGGGGGCCAAGAGACCCAGTACTTC	CASSPGGQETQYF	TRBV9	TRBD1	.	TRBJ2-5
TGTGCCAGCACCCAAAAGGGAACAGGGGGTAAGAATGAGCAGTTCTTC	CASTQKGTGGKNEQFF	TRBV2	TRBD1	.	TRBJ2-1
TGTGCCAGCAGCCTCCAACGTCTATCCCCCCTCCACTTT	CASSLQRLSPLHF	TRBV7-3	.	.	TRBJ1-6
TGTGCCAGCAGCTCGGACAGGAGCTCCTACGAGCAGTACTTC	CASSSDRSSYEQYF	TRBV9	TRBD1	.	TRBJ2-7
TGTGCCAGCAGCTCCTCCGGGACTAGCGGGAGAGATACGCAGTATTTT	CASSSSGTSGRDTQYF	TRBV7-2	TRBD2	.	TRBJ2-3
TGTGCCAGCAGCTTAGGCTTGGCTGCCAACCACGAGCAGTACTTC	CASSLGLAANHEQYF	TRBV7-2	.	.	TRBJ2-7
TGTGCCAGCAGCTTGTTGCTGGGACAGGGGGTGAATGAGCAGTTCTTC	CASSLLLGQGVNEQFF	TRBV5-4	TRBD1	.	TRBJ2-1
TGTGCCAGCAGTTACCCTACTAGCGGGAGTTACAATGAGCAGTTCTTC	CASSYPTSGSYNEQFF	TRBV6-6	TRBD2	.	TRBJ2-1
TGTGCCAGTAGTATCAGAGCGTTGGATGAGCAGTTCTTC	CASSIRALDEQFF	TRBV19	.	.	TRBJ2-1
TGTGCCAGCAGCTCGGGACAGGGGGCGCGGAGTGAAAAACTGTTTTTT	CASSSGQGARSEKLFF	TRBV5-5	TRBD1	.	TRBJ1-4
TGTGCCAGCATTCGGGGAGGGAACAATGAGCAGTTCTTC	CASIRGGNNEQFF	TRBV28	TRBD2	.	TRBJ2-1
TGTGCCAGCAGCAGGCTACCTAACTATGGCTACACCTTC	CASSRLPNYGYTF	TRBV12-3/TRBV12-4	.	.	TRBJ1-2
TGCGCCAGCAACCAAGTAGGTCTAGCGGGATACACCGGGGAGCTGTTTTTT	CASNQVGLAGYTGELFF	TRBV4-3	TRBD2	.	TRBJ2-2
TGTGCCAGCAGCCCGCAGGACTATACCGGGGAGCTGTTTTTT	CASSPQDYTGELFF	TRBV9	.	.	TRBJ2-2
TGTGCCAGCTCACCCGGACAGGGAGGGACTGAAGCTTTCTTT	CASSPGQGGTEAFF	TRBV18	TRBD1	once	TRBJ1-1
TGTGCCAGTAGTCCAGGGGGATGGAACACTGAAGCTTTCTTT	CASSPGGWNTEAFF	TRBV19	TRBD1	.	TRBJ1-1
TGTGCCAGCAGTTTATCTCGGGGGCAGTACTTC	CASSLSRGQYF	TRBV28	.	.	TRBJ2-7
TGTGCCAGCAGCTCCTCTCGGTTGTCCCGAGAGACCCAGTACTTC	CASSSSRLSRETQYF	TRBV7-6	.	.	TRBJ2-5
TGTGCCAGCAGCCAGTGGTCCAGCGGGAGACCCAATGAGCAGTTCTTC	CASSQWSSGRPNEQFF	TRBV3-1/TRBV3-2	TRBD2	.	TRBJ2-1
TGTGCCAGCAGCAACAGGCGGGGTTTCCACGAGCAGTACTTC	CASSNRRGFHEQYF	TRBV6-2/TRBV6-3	.	.	TRBJ2-7
TGTGCCAGCAGGCGGCACCAATTAAACTATGGCTACACCTTC	CASRRHQLNYGYTF	TRBV6-5	.	.	TRBJ1-2
TGTGCCAGCAGTTACTCGCCCAGGGGGAACACTGAAGCTTTCTTT	CASSYSPRGNTEAFF	TRBV6-2/TRBV6-3	.	.	TRBJ1-1
TGTGCCAGCAGCTTGGCCAAGGACAGGGCTTACAATGAGCAGTTCTTC	CASSLAKDRAYNEQFF	TRBV5-4	TRBD1	.	TRBJ2-1
TGTGCCACCAGCGGGAGCGCCTCTGGGAAAAACATTCAGTACTTC	CATSGSASGKNIQYF	TRBV6-2/TRBV6-3	TRBD2	.	TRBJ2-4
TGTGCCAGCAGTTCCGGACAGGCGACTGCCTACGAGCAGTACTTC	CASSSGQATAYEQYF	TRBV28	TRBD1	.	TRBJ2-7